This T cell receptor beta chain was obtained from a study of tumor and adjacent non-tumor tissue in lung cancer. Study-level information: Patients were aged about 30 to 76, about ten men and about five women, stage I to III. Study-level results: Tumor tissue had significantly higher TCR diversity than normal lung.

No cell sorting was done before RNA was extracted from the tissue. This non-tumor lung sample came from over 3 cm beyond the tumor edge. Germline V gives CDR1 MNHNY, CDR2 SVGAGI (reference sequence). The CDR3 extends over 14 amino acids. Three rounds of nested PCR, following a modified ARM-PCR protocol, produced the TCRbeta library. TCRdb recomputed calls from the multiplex PCR reads with MiXCR, one row per CDR3 protein. The table has about 86,000 distinct CDR3 sequences, 75% to 85% seen once. As to this clonotype: The antigen is unknown. One end of the junction does not line up with germline, which may come from a read error.

V and J are TRBV6-6 and TRBJ2-3, with D uncertain. This TCR was sampled from a woman between 45 and 60 years old with non-small cell lung cancer. Source material: distant non-tumor lung tissue. In nucleotides, the CDR3 is TGTGCCAGCACTGAATACAGTACTACAGATGCGCAGTATTTT. As protein: CASTEYSTTDAQYF.